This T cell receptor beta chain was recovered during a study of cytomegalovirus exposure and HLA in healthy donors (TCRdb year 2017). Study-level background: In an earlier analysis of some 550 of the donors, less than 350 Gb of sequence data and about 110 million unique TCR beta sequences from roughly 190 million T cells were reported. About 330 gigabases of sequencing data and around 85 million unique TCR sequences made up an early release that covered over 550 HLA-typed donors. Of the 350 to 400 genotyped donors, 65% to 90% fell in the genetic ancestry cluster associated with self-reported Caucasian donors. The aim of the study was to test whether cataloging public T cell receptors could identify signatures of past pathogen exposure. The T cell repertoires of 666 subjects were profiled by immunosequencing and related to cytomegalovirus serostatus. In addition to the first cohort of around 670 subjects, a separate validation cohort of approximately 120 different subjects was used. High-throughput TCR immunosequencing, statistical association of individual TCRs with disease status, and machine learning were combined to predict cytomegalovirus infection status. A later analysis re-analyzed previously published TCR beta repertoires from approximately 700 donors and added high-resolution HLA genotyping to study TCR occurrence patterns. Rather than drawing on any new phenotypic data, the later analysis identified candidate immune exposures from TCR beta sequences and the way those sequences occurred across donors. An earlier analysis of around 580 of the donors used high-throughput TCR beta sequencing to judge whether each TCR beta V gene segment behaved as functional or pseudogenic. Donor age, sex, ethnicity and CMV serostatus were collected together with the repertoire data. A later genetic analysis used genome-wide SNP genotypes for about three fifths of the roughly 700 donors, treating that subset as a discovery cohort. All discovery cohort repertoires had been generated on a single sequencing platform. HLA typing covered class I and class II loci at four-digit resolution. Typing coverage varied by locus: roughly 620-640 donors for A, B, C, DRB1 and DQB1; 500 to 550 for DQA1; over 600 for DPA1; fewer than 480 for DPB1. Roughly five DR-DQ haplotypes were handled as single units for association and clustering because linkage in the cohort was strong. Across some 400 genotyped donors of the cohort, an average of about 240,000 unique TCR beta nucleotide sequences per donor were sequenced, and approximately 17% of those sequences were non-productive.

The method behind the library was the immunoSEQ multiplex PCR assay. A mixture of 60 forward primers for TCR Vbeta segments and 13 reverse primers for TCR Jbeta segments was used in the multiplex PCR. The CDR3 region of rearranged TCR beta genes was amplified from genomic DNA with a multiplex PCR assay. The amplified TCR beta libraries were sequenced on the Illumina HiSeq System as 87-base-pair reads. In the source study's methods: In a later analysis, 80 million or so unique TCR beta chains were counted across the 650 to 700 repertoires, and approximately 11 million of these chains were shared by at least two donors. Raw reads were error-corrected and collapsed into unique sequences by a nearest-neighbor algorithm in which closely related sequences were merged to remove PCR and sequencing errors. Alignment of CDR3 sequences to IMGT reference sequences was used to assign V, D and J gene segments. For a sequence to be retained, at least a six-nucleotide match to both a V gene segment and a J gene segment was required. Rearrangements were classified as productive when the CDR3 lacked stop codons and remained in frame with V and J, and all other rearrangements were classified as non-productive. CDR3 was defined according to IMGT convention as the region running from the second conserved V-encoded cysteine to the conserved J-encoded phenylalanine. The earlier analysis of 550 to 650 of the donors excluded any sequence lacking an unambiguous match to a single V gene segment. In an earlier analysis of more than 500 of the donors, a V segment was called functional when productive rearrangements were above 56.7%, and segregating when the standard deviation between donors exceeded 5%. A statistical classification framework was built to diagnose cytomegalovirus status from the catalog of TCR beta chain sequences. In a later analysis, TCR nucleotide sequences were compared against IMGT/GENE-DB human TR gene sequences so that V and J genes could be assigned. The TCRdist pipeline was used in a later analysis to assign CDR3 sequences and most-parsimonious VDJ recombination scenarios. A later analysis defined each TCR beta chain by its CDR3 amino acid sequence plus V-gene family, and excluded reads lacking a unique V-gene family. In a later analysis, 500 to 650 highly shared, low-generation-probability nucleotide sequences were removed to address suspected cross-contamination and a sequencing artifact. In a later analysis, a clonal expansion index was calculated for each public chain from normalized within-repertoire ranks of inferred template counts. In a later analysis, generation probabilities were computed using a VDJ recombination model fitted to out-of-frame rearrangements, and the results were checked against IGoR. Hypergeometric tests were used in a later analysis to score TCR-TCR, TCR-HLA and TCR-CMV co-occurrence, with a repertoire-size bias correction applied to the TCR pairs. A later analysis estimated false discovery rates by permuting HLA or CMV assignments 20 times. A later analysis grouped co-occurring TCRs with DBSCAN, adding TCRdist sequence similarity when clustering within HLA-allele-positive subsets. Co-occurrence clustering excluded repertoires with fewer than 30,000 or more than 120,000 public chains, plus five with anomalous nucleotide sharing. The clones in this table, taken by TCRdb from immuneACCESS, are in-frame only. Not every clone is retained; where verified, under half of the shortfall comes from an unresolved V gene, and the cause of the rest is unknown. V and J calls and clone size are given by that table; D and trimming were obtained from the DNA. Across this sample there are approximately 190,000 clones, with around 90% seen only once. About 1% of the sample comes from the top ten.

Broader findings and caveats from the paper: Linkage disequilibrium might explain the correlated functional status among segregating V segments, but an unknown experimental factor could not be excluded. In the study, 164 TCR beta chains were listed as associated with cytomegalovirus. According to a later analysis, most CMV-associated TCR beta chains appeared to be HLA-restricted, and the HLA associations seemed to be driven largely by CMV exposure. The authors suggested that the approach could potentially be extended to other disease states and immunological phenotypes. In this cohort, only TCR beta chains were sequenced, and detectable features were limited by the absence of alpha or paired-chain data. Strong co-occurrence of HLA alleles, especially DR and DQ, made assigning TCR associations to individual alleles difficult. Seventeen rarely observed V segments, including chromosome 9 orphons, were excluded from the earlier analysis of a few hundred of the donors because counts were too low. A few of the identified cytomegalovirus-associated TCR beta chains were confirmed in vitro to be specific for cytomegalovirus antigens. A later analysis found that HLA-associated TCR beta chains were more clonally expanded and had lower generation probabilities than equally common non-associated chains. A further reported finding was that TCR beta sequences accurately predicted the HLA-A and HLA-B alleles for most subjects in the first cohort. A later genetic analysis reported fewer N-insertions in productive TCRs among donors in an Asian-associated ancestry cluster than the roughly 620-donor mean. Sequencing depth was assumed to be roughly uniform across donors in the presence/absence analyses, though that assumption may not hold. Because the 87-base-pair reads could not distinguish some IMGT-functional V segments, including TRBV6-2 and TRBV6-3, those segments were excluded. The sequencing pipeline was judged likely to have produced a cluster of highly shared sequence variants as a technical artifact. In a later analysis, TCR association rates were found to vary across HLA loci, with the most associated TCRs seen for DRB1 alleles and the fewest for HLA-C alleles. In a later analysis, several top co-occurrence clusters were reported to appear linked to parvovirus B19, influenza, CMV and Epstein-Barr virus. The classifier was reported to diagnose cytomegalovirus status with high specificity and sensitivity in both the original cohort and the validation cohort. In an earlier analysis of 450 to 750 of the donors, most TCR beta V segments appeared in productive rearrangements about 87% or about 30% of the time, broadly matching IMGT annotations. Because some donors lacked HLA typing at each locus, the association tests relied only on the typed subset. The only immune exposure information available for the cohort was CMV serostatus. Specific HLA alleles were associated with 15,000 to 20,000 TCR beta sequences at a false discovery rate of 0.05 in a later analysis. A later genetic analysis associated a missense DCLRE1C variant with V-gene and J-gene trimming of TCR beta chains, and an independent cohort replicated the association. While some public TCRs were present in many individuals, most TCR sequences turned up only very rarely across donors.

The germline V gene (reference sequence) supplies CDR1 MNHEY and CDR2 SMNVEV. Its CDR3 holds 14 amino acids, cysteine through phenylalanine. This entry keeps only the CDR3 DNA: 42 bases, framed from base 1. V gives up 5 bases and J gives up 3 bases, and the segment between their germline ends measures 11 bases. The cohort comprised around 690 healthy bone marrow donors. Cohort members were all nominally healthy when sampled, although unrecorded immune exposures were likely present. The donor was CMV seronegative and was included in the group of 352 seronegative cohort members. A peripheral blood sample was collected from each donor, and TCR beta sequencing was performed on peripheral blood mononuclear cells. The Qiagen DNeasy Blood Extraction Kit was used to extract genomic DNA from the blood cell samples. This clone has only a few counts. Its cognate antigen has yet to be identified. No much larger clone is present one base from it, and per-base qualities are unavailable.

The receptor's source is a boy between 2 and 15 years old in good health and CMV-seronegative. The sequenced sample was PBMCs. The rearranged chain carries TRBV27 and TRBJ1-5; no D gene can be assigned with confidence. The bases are TGTGCCAGCAGTCCTCCTCGGGACAATCAGCCCCAGCATTTT. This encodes CASSPPRDNQPQHF.